Listed below are T cell receptor beta chains from one sample, sequenced in a study of glioma-infiltrating T cells. From the multiplex PCR reads, TCRdb called clonotypes with MiXCR, one entry per CDR3 protein. The profile covers roughly 120,000 distinct CDR3 sequences, with roughly 25% appearing a single time and roughly 15% taken by the ten largest. The specimen was glioma tissue, nonneoplastic brain tissue, or PBMCs (not recorded which). All receptors derive from a human donor with low-grade glioma or glioblastoma, undergoing nonglioma brain surgery, or in good health (not recorded which). CDR3s include the opening cysteine and the closing phenylalanine or tryptophan. A D gene is named only where the DNA matches it firmly. A row's size may be missing; if present it is once, few, many or a size class.

NA	TRBV15	14	TRBJ1-2	many	TGTGCCACCAGCAGAGCCCAGGGCATCTATGGCTACACCTTC	CATSRAQGIYGYTF
NA	TRBV7-9	15	TRBJ2-1	once	TGTGCCACCAAATCCGCTGTAAGCTCCTACAATGAGCAGTTCTTC	CATKSAVSSYNEQFF
NA	TRBV6-1	13	TRBJ2-7	many	TGTGCCAGCAGATCCGGGACACCTTACGAGCAGTACTTC	CASRSGTPYEQYF
NA	TRBV27	15	TRBJ2-6	many	TGTGCCAGCAGTTTAAGTCCCTCTGGGGCCAACGTCCTGACTTTC	CASSLSPSGANVLTF
TRBD1	TRBV6-2/TRBV6-3	15	TRBJ2-7	many	TGTGCCAGCAGTTACTGGACAGGGGGTAGCTACGAGCAGTACTTC	CASSYWTGGSYEQYF
TRBD1	TRBV28	12	TRBJ1-1	few	TGTGCCAGCAGTACACAGGGGTGGCGAGCTTTCTTT	CASSTQGWRAFF
NA	TRBV7-2	15	TRBJ1-6	many	TGTGCCAGCAGCTTCTTCGGGACAAGTAATTCACCCCTCCACTTT	CASSFFGTSNSPLHF
TRBD1	TRBV7-2	15	TRBJ2-7	many	TGTGCCAGCAGCTTACCGGGACAGGGGGCTGGCGAGCAGTACTTC	CASSLPGQGAGEQYF
TRBD1	TRBV7-8	20	TRBJ2-6	many	TGTGCCAGCAGCGAACACTTAGACAGGGGGCGGTTTTCTGGGGCCAACGTCCTGACTTTC	CASSEHLDRGRFSGANVLTF
TRBD2	TRBV7-3	15	TRBJ2-1	many	TGTGCCAGCAGCTTAAGGGGGGGGTGGGGCAATGAGCAGTTCTTC	CASSLRGGWGNEQFF
NA	TRBV6-1	13	TRBJ2-3	many	TGTGCCAGCAGGGGCCAGGAGTCAGATACGCAGTATTTT	CASRGQESDTQYF
TRBD2	TRBV30	14	TRBJ2-7	NA	TGTGCCTGGACAATGGGACTAGCGGGCTACGAGCAGTACTTC	CAWTMGLAGYEQYF
NA	TRBV7-2	13	TRBJ2-5	many	TGTGCCAGCAGCCTTGGACGGGAAGGCACCCAGTACTTC	CASSLGREGTQYF
NA	TRBV3-1	13	TRBJ1-3	many	TGTGCCAGCAGCCAGGGTGCCGGAAACACCATATATTTT	CASSQGAGNTIYF
TRBD2	TRBV24-1	17	TRBJ2-1	many	TGTGCCACCAGTGACTTAAAGCGGACGGGAGGCCACAATGAGCAGTTCTTC	CATSDLKRTGGHNEQFF
TRBD1	TRBV7-2	16	TRBJ2-3	many	TGTGCCAGCAGTCCCGGACAGGGCGGTAACACAGATACGCAGTATTTT	CASSPGQGGNTDTQYF
NA	TRBV10-3	11	TRBJ2-7	many	TGTGCCATCAGTGACTTATACGAGCAGTACTTC	CAISDLYEQYF
NA	TRBV10-3	12	TRBJ2-5	many	TGTGCCATCAGCCCGGAGGGACAGACCCAGTACTTC	CAISPEGQTQYF
NA	TRBV15	13	TRBJ2-7	many	TGTGCCACCAGCAGAGACAGGTCCTACGAGCAGTACTTC	CATSRDRSYEQYF
NA	TRBV4-3	15	TRBJ1-1	many	TGCGCCAGCAGCCAAGATTGGGGGGACGTCACTGAAGCTTTCTTT	CASSQDWGDVTEAFF
TRBD1	TRBV11-1	11	TRBJ2-1	NA	TGTGCCAGCAGCTTCGGGGACAGGAGTATGTTC	CASSFGDRSMF
NA	TRBV4-1	15	TRBJ1-2	NA	TGCGCCAGCAGCCAGGGACTCCTTTTTAGGGATGGCTACACCTTC	CASSQGLLFRDGYTF
TRBD2	TRBV28	14	TRBJ2-7	many	TGTGCCAGCAGACCGACTAGCGGGACCTACGAGCAGTACTTC	CASRPTSGTYEQYF
TRBD2	TRBV6-1	15	TRBJ2-3	many	TGTGCCAGCAGAACAGGACTAGCGGGAACAGATACGCAGTATTTT	CASRTGLAGTDTQYF
TRBD1	TRBV10-3	14	TRBJ1-5	many	TGTGCCATCAGCTCGGACAGGGCGAGGCAGCCCCAGCATTTT	CAISSDRARQPQHF
TRBD2	TRBV5-4	16	TRBJ2-5	NA	TGTGCCAGCAGCCCCTGGACTAGCGGGAGGAAGCAGACCCAGTACTTC	CASSPWTSGRKQTQYF
NA	TRBV18	14	TRBJ1-2	few	TGTGCCAGCTCACCGGGTTACAGGAACTATGGCTACACCTTC	CASSPGYRNYGYTF
NA	TRBV11-2	15	TRBJ1-5	many	TGTGCCAGCAGCTTAGCGACAGGCGGCAATCAGCCCCAGCATTTT	CASSLATGGNQPQHF
NA	TRBV7-9	13	TRBJ1-6	many	TGTGCCAGCAGCCGGGATGTAAATTCACCCCTCCACTTT	CASSRDVNSPLHF
TRBD1	TRBV29-1	14	TRBJ2-3	NA	TGCAGCGTGTCCAGGACAGGGAACACAGATACGCAGTATTTT	CSVSRTGNTDTQYF
TRBD1	TRBV7-8	15	TRBJ1-1	many	TGTGCCAGCAGCTTAGCGGGACAGTTGTTTAATGCCGCTTTCTTT	CASSLAGQLFNAAFF
NA	TRBV27	14	TRBJ2-7	many	TGTGCCAGCAGTTTGGGACAATATACTACGAAGCAGTACTTC	CASSLGQYTTKQYF
TRBD2	TRBV20-1	14	TRBJ2-7	many	TGCAGTGCTAGTAAAGGGACTAGCGGTTACGAGCAGTACTTC	CSASKGTSGYEQYF
NA	TRBV5-4	12	TRBJ1-1	NA	TGTGCCAGCCGCTTGCGCAACACTGAAGCTTTCTTT	CASRLRNTEAFF
NA	TRBV18	15	TRBJ2-7	few	TGTGCCAGCTCAGTAGTTGCTAGTGACGCCTACGAGCAGTACTTC	CASSVVASDAYEQYF
TRBD2	TRBV4-1	16	TRBJ2-3	few	TGCGCCAGCAGCCTGATGGAAGGCGGAGCGGGGAATACGCAGTATTTT	CASSLMEGGAGNTQYF
TRBD1	TRBV29-1	12	TRBJ2-7	NA	TGCAGCGTAGGACAGGGCGAGAACGAGCAGTACTTC	CSVGQGENEQYF
TRBD1	TRBV19	15	TRBJ2-1	many	TGTGCCAGTAGTATCGATACAGGGGCCTATAATGAGCAGTTCTTC	CASSIDTGAYNEQFF
NA	TRBV10-3	11	TRBJ2-3	NA	TGTGCCATCAGGGGTTCAGATACGCAGTATTTT	CAIRGSDTQYF
NA	TRBV7-9	15	TRBJ2-1	few	TGTGCCAGCAGCCCCGGGAGCCGCTCCTACAATGAGCAGTTCTTC	CASSPGSRSYNEQFF
NA	TRBV19	16	TRBJ2-1	few	TGTGCCAGTAGTATCTCTTCGGACCCCAGGGCGTATGAGCAGTTCTTC	CASSISSDPRAYEQFF
NA	TRBV18	12	TRBJ2-5	many	TGTGCCAGCTCTACTAAAGAGACGACCCAGTACTTC	CASSTKETTQYF
NA	TRBV7-2	13	TRBJ2-5	many	TGTGCCAGCAACGAAAGGGGACAAGAGACCCAGTACTTC	CASNERGQETQYF